This section outlines one T cell receptor beta chain sequence together with its context. What it binds is not known. Running of the assay took place at deep level. The table came from immunoSEQ multiplex PCR; TCRdb's copy has only in-frame clones and leaves some out. The table has about half a million clones, around 73% seen once. All the donors were Caucasian adults who lived in Nashville, Tennessee. Genomic DNA came from around 84 million PBMCs in unsorted samples. CDR1 is SGHTA, CDR2 FQGNSA, per germline. V lost 5 bases to trimming and J lost 0 bases, with 14 bases between them. This CDR3 contains 16 residues. These data are taken from a study of shared clonotypes between healthy human individuals. Study outcomes and limitations: Donors were few, which limited the genetic and exposure-history diversity represented.

The sample taken for sequencing was PBMCs. J is TRBJ1-3 and V is TRBV7-2, with D maybe TRBD1 (6 bases). This receptor was identified in a woman aged 35 to 49 in good health. Some clones in this sample may be carry-over from other donors' samples. This CDR3 reads CASSPQGSSSGNTIYF. The CDR3, as DNA: TGTGCCAGCAGCCCCCAGGGGTCGAGCTCTGGAAACACCATATATTTT.